These T cell receptor beta chains were read from a single sample in a study of cytomegalovirus exposure and HLA in healthy donors. Sequencing was performed with immunoSEQ multiplex PCR; in TCRdb, only in-frame clones are kept and a portion is missing. Of around 210,000 clones in the sample, approximately 84% are singletons; the top ten hold roughly 0.24%. Sequencing was done on a sample of PBMCs. The source of these receptors is a girl under 10 years old in good health and CMV-seronegative. CDR3s include the opening cysteine and the closing phenylalanine or tryptophan. A D gene is named only where the DNA matches it firmly. Size is stated for part of the rows, as once, few or many counts, or as a class when the clone is expanded.

V gene: TRBV6-1
J gene: TRBJ2-7
clone size: few
D gene: TRBD1
CDR3 DNA: TGTGCCAGCAGTGAAGTTGTGTGGGGAACAGGGGGTGTCCACGAGCAGTACTTC
CDR3 protein: CASSEVVWGTGGVHEQYF

V gene: TRBV5-4
J gene: TRBJ2-5
clone size: -
D gene: -
CDR3 DNA: TGTGCCAGCAGCTTGCGGGGGGCTGGAGAGACCCAGTACTTC
CDR3 protein: CASSLRGAGETQYF

V gene: TRBV6-1
J gene: TRBJ1-1
clone size: -
D gene: -
CDR3 DNA: TGTGCCAGCAGGGTCCCAGGGTGGGGGGGCACTGAAGCTTTCTTT
CDR3 protein: CASRVPGWGGTEAFF

V gene: TRBV6-1
J gene: TRBJ1-2
clone size: -
D gene: -
CDR3 DNA: TGTGCCAGCAGCCCAACGCAGGGACACGGCGGCTACACCTTC
CDR3 protein: CASSPTQGHGGYTF

V gene: TRBV6-5
J gene: TRBJ2-6
clone size: -
D gene: TRBD1
CDR3 DNA: TGTGCCAGCAGTTACACAGGGGCTGGGGCCAACGTCCTGACTTTC
CDR3 protein: CASSYTGAGANVLTF

V gene: TRBV25-1
J gene: TRBJ2-7
clone size: -
D gene: -
CDR3 DNA: TGTGCCAGCAGTGAATCCGATAGAGCGACCTACGAGCAGTACTTC
CDR3 protein: CASSESDRATYEQYF

V gene: TRBV4-1
J gene: TRBJ2-7
clone size: once
D gene: -
CDR3 DNA: TGCGCCAGCAGCCAAGCGGTTCACAGTACCTACGAGCAGTACTTC
CDR3 protein: CASSQAVHSTYEQYF

V gene: TRBV18
J gene: TRBJ1-3
clone size: -
D gene: -
CDR3 DNA: TGTGCCAGCTCTCACGTCGCCTTACATGGAAACACCATATATTTT
CDR3 protein: CASSHVALHGNTIYF

V gene: TRBV13
J gene: TRBJ1-2
clone size: -
D gene: TRBD1
CDR3 DNA: TGTGCCAGCAGCTTCAAGGCGCGGACAGGGCCTAACTATGGCTACACCTTC
CDR3 protein: CASSFKARTGPNYGYTF

V gene: TRBV2
J gene: TRBJ1-5
clone size: -
D gene: -
CDR3 DNA: TGTGCCAGCAGCCGAACAGGGATCAATCAGCCCCAGCATTTT
CDR3 protein: CASSRTGINQPQHF

V gene: TRBV7-8
J gene: TRBJ2-7
clone size: -
D gene: -
CDR3 DNA: TGTGCCAGCACCCCAGCCTTGGAGCGGGTCTACGAGCAGTACTTC
CDR3 protein: CASTPALERVYEQYF

V gene: TRBV5-4
J gene: TRBJ1-2
clone size: few
D gene: TRBD1
CDR3 DNA: TGTGCCAGCAGCCCGACAGGGGGCTATGGCTACACCTTC
CDR3 protein: CASSPTGGYGYTF